One sample yielded the 32 T cell receptor beta chains listed below, sequenced in a study of cytomegalovirus exposure and HLA in healthy donors. The PCR contained 60 Vbeta and 13 Jbeta primers. The repertoire was sequenced with immunoSEQ multiplex PCR; TCRdb's copy has only in-frame clones and lacks some. The profile shows about 160,000 clones, approximately 80% of them singletons. Sequencing used PBMCs. The source is a man younger than 35 in good health and CMV-seronegative.

This rearrangement joins TRBV6-5 to TRBJ2-2, with TRBD1 identical over 11 bases. Germline V gene lookup returns CDR1 MNHEY and CDR2 SVGAGI. This CDR3 has 15 amino acids. The V and J ends lost 4 bases and 7 bases, in that order; junction bases with no gene match: 5. The CDR3 sequence: CASSWGTGGIGELFF. The CDR3 region has the DNA TGTGCCAGCAGTTGGGGGACAGGGGGAATCGGGGAGCTGTTTTTT.

V usage is TRBV7-2 and J usage is TRBJ2-1; weak D call: TRBD2 (5 bases). Germline V gene data show CDR1 as SGHTA and CDR2 as FQGNSA. The CDR3 loop spans 13 amino acids. V was shortened by 5 bases and J by 6 bases, with 11 bases between the two germline ends. CDR3 in amino acids: CASSRQTTNEQFF. The CDR3 bases are TGTGCCAGCAGCCGCCAGACTACCAATGAGCAGTTCTTC.

The genes are TRBV6-6 and TRBJ2-7, with 8 bases identical to TRBD1. Germline V lookup: CDR1 MNHNY, CDR2 SVGAGI (reference sequence). The CDR3 spans 13 residues. J was trimmed by 5 bases and V by 8 bases; bases with no gene match: 8. CDR3 loop: CASSGQEGDEQYF. The CDR3 nucleotides read TGTGCCAGCTCGGGACAGGAGGGGGACGAGCAGTACTTC.

This chain connects TRBV28 to TRBJ1-1; D is unresolved. Trimming cost V 5 bases and J 5 bases, with 12 bases left between them. The CDR3 is 13 amino acids. Germline CDR1 reads MDHEN; CDR2 reads SYDVKM. Here the CDR3 DNA reads TGTGCCAGCAGTCCCCGGCCGGGGACTGAAGCTTTCTTT. Encoded protein: CASSPRPGTEAFF.

The V call is TRBV27, the J call TRBJ2-1, with D unclear. V lost 5 bases, J lost 9 bases, and 29 bases lay in between. Germline loops: CDR1 MNHEY, CDR2 SMNVEV (reference sequence). CDR3 length equals 18 residues. The CDR3 spells CASSDSCAEDHCSSEQFF. For the CDR3, the DNA is TGTGCCAGCAGTGACTCGTGCGCAGAAGACCACTGTTCGAGTGAGCAGTTCTTC.

The genes are TRBV29-1 and TRBJ2-2, with 16 bases aligning to TRBD2. The CDR3 sequence is 14 residues long. V lost 6 bases and J lost 6; bases outside the gene matches: 1. Germline CDR1 SQVTM, CDR2 ANQGSEA. This chain's CDR3 is CSVGLAGGPGELFF. The DNA for the CDR3 is TGCAGCGTGGGACTAGCGGGAGGGCCCGGGGAGCTGTTTTTT.

The chain combines TRBV28 with TRBJ2-1; a weak D match, TRBD1 (5 bases). V lost 8 bases and J 4 bases, leaving 15 bases between the germline ends. Germline CDR1 reads MDHEN; CDR2 reads SYDVKM. The CDR3 has 14 amino acids. The CDR3 region has the DNA TGTGCCAGCGGCCCAAAAGACAGATACAATGAGCAGTTCTTC. The encoded protein is CASGPKDRYNEQFF. Combining the CDR3 with reference TRBV28 and TRBJ2-1 gives the whole variable domain DVKVTQSSRYLVKRTGEKVFLECVQDMDHENMFWYRQDPGLGLRLIYFSYDVKMKEKGDIPEGYSVSREKKERFSLILESASTNQTSMYLCASGPKDRYNEQFFGPGTRLTVL.

The chain employs TRBV28 and TRBJ1-1; D not resolved. V was clipped by 5 bases and J by 0 bases, with 7 bases between them. The germline CDR1 and CDR2 sequences are MDHEN and SYDVKM. The CDR3 runs to 13 residues. This chain's CDR3 is CASSPRLNTEAFF. The CDR3 DNA reads TGTGCCAGCAGTCCGAGGTTGAACACTGAAGCTTTCTTT.

In this sample, this clone turned up a few times. V is TRBV19 and J is TRBJ1-6, with D unresolved. Looked up from germline, CDR1 is LNHDA and CDR2 is SQIVND (reference sequence). Trimming removed 5 bases from V and 6 bases from J, with 5 bases in between. The CDR3 totals 12 residues. The CDR3 DNA sequence: TGTGCCAGTAGTGAAGCTAATTCACCCCTCCACTTT. It codes for CASSEANSPLHF.

As for this clone: Additional DNA sequences in this sample encode the identical CDR3. The rearrangement joins TRBV6-5 to TRBJ1-1, with 7 bases identical to TRBD1. V lost 6 bases to trimming and J lost 1 base; unmatched junction nucleotides: 2. The V gene's germline CDR1 is MNHEY and CDR2 SVGAGI. The CDR3 length is 13 residues. CDR3 coding DNA: TGTGCCAGCAGCAGGACAGGGAACACTGAAGCTTTCTTT. This gives the protein CASSRTGNTEAFF.

The chain couples TRBV6-6 to TRBJ1-4; 11 bases fit TRBD1. The V gene's germline CDR1 is MNHNY and CDR2 SVGAGI (reference sequence). The CDR3 spans 16 residues. The J segment lost 4 bases and the V segment lost 6 bases, leaving 7 bases of the junction unmatched. DNA of the CDR3: TGTGCCAGCAGCAGGAGGACAGGGGGCGGTAATGAAAAACTGTTTTTT. Protein sequence: CASSRRTGGGNEKLFF.

The chain has TRBV6-5 and TRBJ1-2, with no clear D. Deletions cut 8 bases from V and 6 bases from J, with 16 bases between. CDR1 and CDR2 (germline): MNHEY, SVGAGI. This CDR3 has 13 residues. The CDR3 region has the DNA TGTGCCAGCGTCCGAAGCAGGCTGGATGGCTACACCTTC. Protein: CASVRSRLDGYTF.

V usage is TRBV27 and J usage is TRBJ1-3; D ambiguous. Germline V gives CDR1 MNHEY, CDR2 SMNVEV (reference sequence). V was pared by 5 bases and J by 4 bases, with 15 bases between. The CDR3 covers 15 residues. The CDR3 nucleotides are TGTGCCAGCAGTAGCAGGACGGGATTCGGAAACACCATATATTTT. It yields the protein CASSSRTGFGNTIYF.

Points on this clone: The junction does not match germline at one end; this may be a read error. The chain employs TRBV7-9 and TRBJ2-7; the D gene is possibly TRBD1 (6 bases). This CDR3 is 13 amino acids long. Germline lookup yields CDR1 SEHNR and CDR2 FQNEAQ (reference sequence). The CDR3 nucleotides read TGTTCCAGCAGCTCCAAAGACAGGATCGAGCAGTACTTC. It encodes CSSSSKDRIEQYF.

This clone was detected only a few times. This chain joins TRBV25-1 and TRBJ2-1; unclear D gene. This CDR3 comprises 11 residues. Germline CDR1 MGHDK, CDR2 SYGVNS. The V gene lost 4 bases and the J gene lost 4 bases, with 2 bases spanning the gap. The CDR3 region has the DNA TGTGCCAGCAGTGTATACAATGAGCAGTTCTTC. It encodes CASSVYNEQFF.

The chain couples TRBV5-1 to TRBJ2-3, with 7 positions matching TRBD2. CDR1 SGHRS and CDR2 YFSETQ come from the germline V gene. The length of the CDR3 is 15 residues. V was pared by 2 bases and J by 2 bases, with 5 bases of the junction left unmatched. The CDR3 DNA reads TGCGCCAGCAGCTTTGGGGGGGTTTCCACAGATACGCAGTATTTT. Protein sequence: CASSFGGVSTDTQYF.

This chain links TRBV19 with TRBJ2-3; 8 bases agree with TRBD2. The CDR3 runs 13 residues. Trimming took 4 bases from V and 4 from J; bases not matched to a gene: 1. CDR1 is LNHDA and CDR2 is SQIVND in the germline V gene (reference sequence). In DNA form, the CDR3 reads TGTGCCAGTAGTAGAGCGGGAGCAGATACGCAGTATTTT. Translated: CASSRAGADTQYF.

This chain connects TRBV5-6 to TRBJ2-4; possible D gene TRBD1, 5 bases. Trimming shortened V by 4 bases and J by 1 base, and 15 bases separated the two germline ends. Germline CDR1 is SGHDT and CDR2 is YYEEEE. The CDR3 extends over 16 amino acids. DNA for the CDR3: TGTGCCAGCAGCCTGGGCAGGGTATGGGCCAAAAACATTCAGTACTTC. Its translation: CASSLGRVWAKNIQYF.

For the CDR3, the DNA is TGTGCCAGCAGTCCCTCGATGGGAGGGGAGTTCTTC. Translating it yields CASSPSMGGEFF. The chain has TRBV27 and TRBJ2-1, with 7 bases fitting TRBD2. Looked up from germline, CDR1 is MNHEY and CDR2 is SMNVEV (reference sequence). The CDR3 runs 12 residues. V trimming: 5 bases; J trimming: 14 bases; junction bases outside the gene matches: 9.

The rearrangement uses TRBV20-1 and TRBJ2-5, with D perhaps TRBD2 (7 bases). The CDR3 is 11 residues long. Germline V gives CDR1 DFQATT, CDR2 SNEGSKA (reference sequence). Trimming took 8 bases from V and 5 from J, leaving 12 bases between them. Here the CDR3 DNA reads TGCAGTCCGGGGGGCATGGAGACCCAGTACTTC. Amino acid sequence: CSPGGMETQYF.

The V and J genes are TRBV6-5 and TRBJ2-2; D may be TRBD1 (6 bases). The germline CDR1 and CDR2 sequences are MNHEY and SVGAGI. The CDR3 sequence is 14 residues long. Deletions cut 6 bases from V and 1 base from J, with 9 bases between. The CDR3 reads CASRSGQNTGELFF. The DNA for the CDR3 is TGTGCCAGCAGGTCGGGACAGAACACCGGGGAGCTGTTTTTT.

The rearrangement links TRBV6-5 to TRBJ1-3; the D gene is possibly TRBD1 (5 bases). The CDR3 length is 16 residues. Trimming took 2 bases from V and 4 from J, leaving 15 bases between them. The germline CDR1 and CDR2 sequences are MNHEY and SVGAGI. CDR3 coding DNA: TGTGCCAGCAGTTACCGGACAAGGAGCCCGGGAAACACCATATATTTT. Protein sequence: CASSYRTRSPGNTIYF.

The CDR3 sequence is CASSLRGNNYEQYF. The CDR3 DNA is TGTGCCAGCAGTTTAAGGGGGAACAACTACGAGCAGTACTTC. The V gene is TRBV27, the J gene TRBJ2-5, with D possibly matching TRBD1 (6 bases). TRBJ2-7 matches the DNA end more closely, so the J call is doubtful. CDR3 length: 14 residues. CDR1 and CDR2 (germline): MNHEY, SMNVEV (reference sequence).

The chain recombines TRBV2 with TRBJ2-1; 7 bases line up with TRBD1. Per the germline V gene, CDR1 is SNHLY and CDR2 is FYNNEI. J gave up 8 bases and V 4 bases, and 14 bases lay outside the gene matches. The CDR3 extends over 16 amino acids. The CDR3 spells CASSGDSLLDGDEQFF. The CDR3 nucleotides read TGTGCCAGCAGTGGGGACAGTCTCCTCGATGGAGATGAGCAGTTCTTC.

The chain employs TRBV6-1 and TRBJ1-2; D is possibly TRBD1 (6 bases). The germline V and J ends were trimmed by 2 bases and 9 bases, with 16 bases remaining between them. This CDR3 has 14 residues. Germline assignment: CDR1 MNHNS and CDR2 SASEGT. CDR3 bases: TGTGCCAGCAGTGAACGGACAGCAACATGGAGCTACACCTTC. Translating it yields CASSERTATWSYTF.

This chain connects TRBV4-1 to TRBJ2-7, with 12 bases identical to TRBD2. Germline V lookup: CDR1 MGHRA, CDR2 YSYEKL. The CDR3 sequence is 17 residues long. V dropped 3 bases and J dropped 4; count of bases not matched to a gene: 10. CDR3 residues: CASSQAPLAGGFYEQYF. The CDR3 DNA sequence: TGCGCCAGCAGCCAGGCACCCCTAGCGGGAGGGTTTTACGAGCAGTACTTC.

The J gene is TRBJ2-2, the V gene TRBV5-4; 11 nucleotides match TRBD2. The CDR3 loop spans 16 amino acids. CDR1 and CDR2 (germline): SGHNT, YYREEE (reference sequence). V lost 0 bases and J lost 7; bases outside the gene matches: 5. Here the CDR3 reads CASSLGLAGSGGELFF. The DNA of the CDR3 is TGTGCCAGCAGCTTGGGACTAGCGGGGTCAGGCGGGGAGCTGTTTTTT.

This clone appeared once. CDR3 in DNA: TGTGCCAGCAGCCCAGCAGGGGGACAGGGTAGGGGCAATCAGCCCCAGCATTTT. Its protein is CASSPAGGQGRGNQPQHF. The chain is built from TRBV7-2 and TRBJ1-5; 9 nucleotides agree with TRBD1. The V gene's germline CDR1 is SGHTA and CDR2 FQGNSA. Unmatched junction bases numbered 13, after V lost 5 bases and J lost 2 bases. The CDR3 contains 18 residues.

This clone came up a few times. The gene calls are TRBV4-3 and TRBJ2-5; TRBD1 is a possible D gene (5 bases). Germline V gene lookup returns CDR1 LGHNA and CDR2 YSLEER. The CDR3 is 14 residues long. Trimming removed 1 base from V and 8 bases from J, with 14 bases in between. CDR3 coding DNA: TGCGCCAGCAGCCAAGTAGCAGGGCGGCAAACCCAGTACTTC. It encodes CASSQVAGRQTQYF.

The chain carries TRBV19 and TRBJ1-2; a possible D gene is TRBD1 (5 bases). Looked up from germline, CDR1 is LNHDA and CDR2 is SQIVND (reference sequence). Trimming took 4 bases from V and 3 from J, leaving 6 bases between them. CDR3 length: 12 amino acids. The DNA of the CDR3 is TGTGCCAGTAGTACAGGGCACTATGGCTACACCTTC. It translates to CASSTGHYGYTF.

This chain joins TRBV11-1 and TRBJ2-5; 11 positions agree with TRBD2. Germline-derived CDR1 and CDR2 are SGHAT and FQDESV (reference sequence). The J segment lost 1 base and the V segment lost 7 bases, leaving 8 bases of the junction unmatched. The length of the CDR3 is 16 residues. The CDR3 loop is CASTWGTSGLQETQYF. In nucleotides, the CDR3 is TGTGCCAGCACCTGGGGGACTAGCGGTCTCCAAGAGACCCAGTACTTC.

The chain has TRBV5-8 and TRBJ2-1, with D maybe TRBD2 (5 bases). CDR3 length: 13 residues. Deletions cut 4 bases from V and 3 bases from J, with 8 bases between. The V gene's germline CDR1 is SGHTS and CDR2 YDEGEE. In nucleotides, the CDR3 is TGTGCCAGCAGCCCGGCGGGCTACAATGAGCAGTTCTTC. It yields the protein CASSPAGYNEQFF. Based on the CDR3 plus reference TRBV5-8 and TRBJ2-1, the full variable domain is EAGVTQSPTHLIKTRGQQATLRCSPISGHTSVYWYQQALGLGLQFLLWYDEGEERNRGNFPPRFSGRQFPNYSSELNVNALELEDSALYLCASSPAGYNEQFFGPGTRLTVL.